The next 9 T cell receptor beta chains were all read from a single sample in a study of T cell responses to AZD1222 COVID-19 vaccine. Sequenced by immunoSEQ multiplex PCR; TCRdb stores in-frame clones only, minus some. The data show 150,000 or so clones, 90% seen once. The sequencing here drew on peripheral blood, taken on day 0 of AZD1222 vaccination. The receptors here all came from an adult in good health.

The chain has TRBV5-1 and TRBJ1-3; no clear D gene. CDR1 is SGHRS, CDR2 YFSETQ, per germline. The CDR3 is 14 amino acids. V shed 4 bases and J shed 0 bases, with 8 bases lying between them. CDR3 coding DNA: TGCGCCAGCAGCCCACAGAGCTCTGGAAACACCATATATTTT. Its protein is CASSPQSSGNTIYF.

This sequence joins TRBV10-2 and TRBJ1-5; 9 nucleotides match TRBD1. CDR1 and CDR2 from the germline V gene are WSHSY and SAAADI. The CDR3 has 16 amino acids. The ends lost 0 bases at V and 4 bases at J; junction bases unmatched: 4. DNA for the CDR3: TGCGCCAGCAGTGAGTCCAGGACAGGGGCTAATCAGCCCCAGCATTTT. Residues: CASSESRTGANQPQHF.

The chain employs TRBV11-2 and TRBJ2-7; 12 positions agree with TRBD2. J lost 2 bases, V lost 5 bases, and 1 base had no gene match. CDR3 length: 14 residues. CDR1 is SGHAT and CDR2 is FQNNGV in the germline V gene. In DNA form, the CDR3 reads TGTGCCAGCAGCCGGACTAGCGGGGCCTACGAGCAGTACTTC. Protein product: CASSRTSGAYEQYF.

This sequence joins TRBV4-1 and TRBJ2-5; 7 bases align to TRBD2. The trim removed 1 base at V and 4 bases at J, leaving 9 bases unmatched. The CDR3 is 16 amino acids. The germline CDR1 and CDR2 sequences are MGHRA and YSYEKL. The CDR3 DNA is TGCGCCAGCAGCCAAGCGGGGGGACCCAAAGGAGAGACCCAGTACTTC. It yields the protein CASSQAGGPKGETQYF.

The chain carries TRBV5-1 and TRBJ1-4; 8 bases are shared with TRBD1. The CDR3 sequence is 14 residues long. J gave up 6 bases and V 3 bases, and 4 bases lay outside the gene matches. Germline CDR1 reads SGHRS; CDR2 reads YFSETQ. This CDR3 is CASSYQGADEKLFF. The CDR3 nucleotides are TGCGCCAGCAGCTACCAGGGGGCTGATGAAAAACTGTTTTTT.

The chain couples TRBV28 to TRBJ2-3; TRBD1 aligns across 9 bases. Unmatched junction bases numbered 4, after V lost 0 bases and J lost 0 bases. The CDR3 spans 17 residues. Germline CDR1 is MDHEN and CDR2 is SYDVKM. CDR3 nucleotides: TGTGCCAGCAGTTTATGGGGACAGGGATTAAGCACAGATACGCAGTATTTT. The encoded protein is CASSLWGQGLSTDTQYF.

The chain employs TRBV6-2 or TRBV6-3 and TRBJ1-1; the match to TRBD1 covers 7 bases. The CDR3 runs to 14 residues. After removal of 2 bases from V and 5 bases from J, the junction contained 5 bases not matched to a gene. Germline assignment: CDR1 MNHEY and CDR2 SVGEGT. The CDR3: CASSYQGGATEAFF. The CDR3 nucleotides are TGTGCCAGCAGTTACCAAGGGGGCGCAACTGAAGCTTTCTTT.

The gene calls are TRBV7-2 and TRBJ1-5; D is unresolved. Germline lookup yields CDR1 SGHTA and CDR2 FQGNSA. The CDR3 runs 13 residues. The V and J ends lost 5 bases and 0 bases respectively, with 5 bases between them. CDR3 sequence (DNA): TGTGCCAGCAGCACCCATAGCAATCAGCCCCAGCATTTT. Residues: CASSTHSNQPQHF.

This chain uses TRBV4-2 with TRBJ1-4; TRBD1 matches 7 bases. This CDR3 has 17 amino acids. Germline loops: CDR1 LGHNA, CDR2 YNFKEQ. Trimming at V came to 0 bases and at J to 7 bases, leaving 11 bases not matched to a gene. CDR3 nucleotides: TGTGCCAGCAGCCAAGACTTGCCGGGACAGTCGCTTGAAAAACTGTTTTTT. This translates into CASSQDLPGQSLEKLFF.